These 14 T cell receptor beta chains came from one sample sequenced in a study of T cells in Graves' hyperthyroidism and ophthalmopathy. The source material, RNA transcripts, was used to amplify TCR beta CDR3 regions. Primed by the HTBI set, a first-round RT-PCR was run on the TCR CDR3. In TCRdb, the multiplex PCR reads were re-called with MiXCR into one record per CDR3 protein. The top ten hold 8.2% of the sample, which has about 560,000 distinct CDR3 sequences, about 43% seen once. What was sequenced was peripheral blood or thyroid tissue (not recorded which). The receptor source for this set is a woman younger than 30 with Graves' hyperthyroidism.

The chain joins TRBV20-1 to TRBJ2-7, with 9 positions matching TRBD2. The germline V gene encodes CDR1 DFQATT and CDR2 SNEGSKA (reference sequence). J lost 1 base, V lost 0 bases, and 4 bases had no gene match. This CDR3 spans 15 amino acids. This chain's CDR3 is CSARDGSGRSYEQYF. In nucleotides, the CDR3 is TGCAGTGCTAGAGATGGGAGCGGGAGGTCCTACGAGCAGTACTTC.

This chain joins TRBV29-1 and TRBJ2-5; TRBD2 aligns across 8 bases. Trimming at V came to 6 bases and at J to 2 bases, leaving 8 bases not matched to a gene. There are 14 residues in the CDR3. CDR1 is SQVTM and CDR2 is ANQGSEA in the germline V gene. The CDR3 spells CSVPLLADQETQYF. DNA of the CDR3: TGCAGCGTCCCCTTACTAGCGGATCAAGAGACCCAGTACTTC. The complete variable domain, with remaining parts taken from reference TRBV29-1 and TRBJ2-5, reads SAVISQKPSRDICQRGTSLTIQCQVDSQVTMMFWYRQQPGQSLTLIATANQGSEATYESGFVIDKFPISRPNLTFSTLTVSNMSPEDSSIYLCSVPLLADQETQYFGPGTRLLVL.

This rearrangement joins TRBV6-5 to TRBJ2-7; D unresolved. Germline assignment: CDR1 MNHEY and CDR2 SVGAGI. V gave up 0 bases and J gave up 6 bases, with 9 bases separating them. The CDR3 totals 13 residues. CDR3 DNA sequence: TGTGCCAGCAGTTACTCGAAGTCAGGCGAGCAGTACTTC. This sequence encodes CASSYSKSGEQYF.

The V and J genes are TRBV25-1 and TRBJ2-7, with D unresolved. The CDR3 is 11 amino acids. CDR1 is MGHDK, CDR2 SYGVNS, per germline. Trimming took 8 bases from V and 2 from J, leaving 7 bases between them. CDR3 coding DNA: TGTGCCAGCCGGTATCCCTACGAGCAGTACTTC. Encoded protein: CASRYPYEQYF.

This clonotype was counted many times. The J gene is TRBJ1-1, the V gene TRBV20-1; no reliable D call. The V end lost 3 bases, the J end lost 2 bases, and 10 bases lay between the germline ends. This CDR3 has 13 residues. In germline, CDR1 is DFQATT, CDR2 SNEGSKA (reference sequence). The CDR3 nucleotides read TGCAGTGCTAGCCAGACTGATAACACTGAAGCTTTCTTT. This translates into CSASQTDNTEAFF.

V usage is TRBV20-1 and J usage is TRBJ2-2; D may be TRBD1 or TRBD2 (5 bases each). The germline V gene has CDR1 DFQATT and CDR2 SNEGSKA (reference sequence). CDR3 length: 13 residues. Trimming pared 1 base from V and 3 bases from J, leaving 6 bases between. The DNA of the CDR3 is TGCAGTGCTAGAGGAGGGGACACCGGGGAGCTGTTTTTT. It encodes CSARGGDTGELFF.

This clonotype was counted ten times or more. The genes are TRBV29-1 and TRBJ1-1; a possible D gene is TRBD1 (6 bases). Germline lookup yields CDR1 SQVTM and CDR2 ANQGSEA. Trimming took off 6 bases at V and 1 base at J, with 9 bases between the two ends. The CDR3 runs to 12 residues. CDR3 nucleotide sequence: TGCAGCGTACAACAGGGGAACACTGAAGCTTTCTTT. Translating gives CSVQQGNTEAFF.

The chain uses TRBV7-2 and TRBJ2-7; TRBD1 is a possible D gene (6 bases). Germline CDR1 is SGHTA and CDR2 is FQGNSA. The ends were cut back, 1 base at V and 10 bases at J, with 11 bases in the middle. CDR3 length: 12 residues. The CDR3 DNA sequence: TGTGCCAGCAGCTTAGGGGGGCTACAACAGTACTTC. Protein sequence: CASSLGGLQQYF.

This clonotype appeared a few times. This chain links TRBV7-9 with TRBJ1-4; 9 nucleotides align to TRBD1. V gave up 6 bases and J gave up 0 bases; unmatched junction bases: 8. This CDR3 spans 17 amino acids. Germline V gene lookup returns CDR1 SEHNR and CDR2 FQNEAQ (reference sequence). As DNA, the CDR3 is TGTGCCAGCAGTCTCGGACAGGGGATCTCAACTAATGAAAAACTGTTTTTT. Its protein product is CASSLGQGISTNEKLFF.

Details on this clonotype: The CDR3 end shows no conserved phenylalanine or tryptophan, and so a read error is likely. Because the CDR3's place on the DNA is in doubt, the DNA is left out and the CDR3 is given as listed by TCRdb. J is TRBJ2-7 and V is TRBV4-3; TRBD2, the table's D call, was not compared with the DNA. Germline V CDR1 and CDR2: LGHNA, YSLEER. The CDR3 totals 13 residues, both ends included. Here the CDR3 reads CASSQGWGLAGVR.

The chain carries TRBV10-2 and TRBJ1-1; D may be TRBD1 (5 bases). Deletions cut 4 bases from V and 5 bases from J, with 17 bases between. CDR1 is WSHSY, CDR2 SAAADI, per germline. CDR3 length: 15 amino acids. The CDR3: CASSVPGPPGTEAFF. The DNA of the CDR3 is TGCGCCAGCAGTGTGCCGGGACCCCCGGGGACTGAAGCTTTCTTT.

A remark on this clonotype: This may arise from a read error, as a much more abundant clone is one base away. The genes are TRBV14 and TRBJ1-2; 7 nucleotides align to TRBD1. CDR3 length: 12 amino acids. CDR1 is SGHDN and CDR2 is FVKESK in the germline V gene. The CDR3 reads CASGQTGEGYTF. The CDR3 DNA reads TGTGCCAGCGGCCAAACAGGGGAGGGCTACACCTTC.

Points on this clonotype: This may come from a read error, since a much larger clone is one base off. The chain has TRBV7-2 and TRBJ1-2; D unresolved. Germline V gene data show CDR1 as SGHTA and CDR2 as FQGNSA. The CDR3 loop spans 15 amino acids. CDR3: CASSLWGAANYDYTF. The CDR3 coding sequence is TGTGCCAGCAGCTTGTGGGGAGCAGCTAACTATGACTACACCTTC.

The chain recombines TRBV20-1 with TRBJ1-5; D ambiguous. Germline V gene sequence: CDR1 DFQATT, CDR2 SNEGSKA (reference sequence). The V end lost 5 bases, the J end lost 9 bases, and 14 bases lay between the germline ends. The CDR3 contains 12 residues. The CDR3 DNA follows: TGCAGTGCTTTGACCAGTGGGGTGCCCCAGCATTTT. Its protein product is CSALTSGVPQHF.